Shown below are 28 T cell receptor beta chains from a single sample sequenced in a study of vaccination and CD4 T cells after COVID-19. Cultured CD4+ T-cell DNA underwent Oncomine TCR Beta short-read sequencing. MiXCR, applied by TCRdb to the PCR reads, yields one record per CDR3 protein. Of 12,000 or so distinct CDR3 sequences listed, 50% to 55% are singletons. Their antigens are not known. As to treatment: roughly ten-day PBMC culture with coronavirus spike peptide pools or control peptides (ViraFEST assay). The source material was cultured CD4+ T cells from blood, sampled after SARS-CoV-2 vaccination. These receptors came from a human donor with COVID-19.

This clonotype was counted only a few times. V usage is TRBV6-1 and J usage is TRBJ2-7; D is possibly TRBD1 (5 bases). The germline V gene encodes CDR1 MNHNS and CDR2 SASEGT. Deletions cut 5 bases from V and 3 bases from J, with 8 bases between. The CDR3 covers 12 residues. Here the CDR3 DNA reads TGTGCCAGCAGTAAGACAGACTACGAGCAGTACTTC. This sequence encodes CASSKTDYEQYF.

The rearrangement links TRBV6-1 to TRBJ2-3, with 11 bases aligning to TRBD2. With 5 bases clipped from V and 0 bases from J, the junction kept 7 bases outside the gene matches. Per germline, CDR1 MNHNS and CDR2 SASEGT. The CDR3 is 17 residues long. This CDR3 reads CASSLLGTSGSTDTQYF. The CDR3 DNA is TGTGCCAGCAGTCTGCTCGGGACTAGCGGTAGCACAGATACGCAGTATTTT.

The table lists this clonotype with a few counts. V gene TRBV24-1 combines with J gene TRBJ1-5; no clear D gene. The CDR3 loop spans 15 amino acids. V shed 0 bases and J shed 5 bases, with 10 bases lying between them. The V gene's germline CDR1 is KGHDR and CDR2 SFDVKD. The CDR3 nucleotides read TGTGCCACCAGTGATTTGCAAGGGAACCATCAGCCCCAGCATTTT. Its translation: CATSDLQGNHQPQHF.

This chain links TRBV6-2 or TRBV6-3 with TRBJ2-7, with 7 bases fitting TRBD1. Germline CDR1 is MNHEY and CDR2 is SVGEGT. The CDR3 has 13 residues. The junction had 1 base not matched to a gene; V was cut back by 2 bases and J by 3 bases. The CDR3 DNA sequence: TGTGCCAGCAGTTACCGACAGGGCTACGAGCAGTACTTC. Residues: CASSYRQGYEQYF.

This chain joins TRBV19 and TRBJ2-3; tentative D call: TRBD1 (6 bases). V shed 4 bases and J shed 0 bases, with 11 bases lying between them. This CDR3 comprises 15 residues. Looked up from germline, CDR1 is LNHDA and CDR2 is SQIVND (reference sequence). In DNA form, the CDR3 reads TGTGCCAGTAGTACCGACAGGATTAGCACAGATACGCAGTATTTT. As protein: CASSTDRISTDTQYF.

The table lists this clonotype with a few counts. V usage is TRBV6-1 and J usage is TRBJ2-5; D unresolved. Trimming cost V 6 bases and J 5 bases, with 22 bases left between them. The CDR3 has 16 amino acids. Germline V gene sequence: CDR1 MNHNS, CDR2 SASEGT. The CDR3 loop reads CASRTSSLLVGETQYF. Here the CDR3 DNA reads TGTGCCAGCAGAACGAGTTCGTTGCTAGTGGGGGAGACCCAGTACTTC.

J is TRBJ2-2 and V is TRBV20-1; 8 bases match TRBD1. CDR1 and CDR2 from the germline V gene are DFQATT and SNEGSKA (reference sequence). The V and J ends lost 6 bases and 3 bases, in that order; junction bases with no gene match: 6. This CDR3 has 14 residues. CDR3 nucleotides: TGCAGTGCGCAAGACAGGGGTTACACCGGGGAGCTGTTTTTT. This sequence encodes CSAQDRGYTGELFF.

The rearrangement uses TRBV20-1 and TRBJ2-7; 9 bases match TRBD2. V was pared by 1 base and J by 4 bases, with 8 bases of the junction left unmatched. Per the germline V gene, CDR1 is DFQATT and CDR2 is SNEGSKA (reference sequence). The length of the CDR3 is 15 residues. CDR3 DNA sequence: TGCAGTGCTAGAGTTTTGCGGGGGGGCCCGTACGAGCAGTACTTC. Protein sequence: CSARVLRGGPYEQYF.

The chain uses TRBV28 and TRBJ1-5, with 7 nucleotides matching TRBD1. The length of the CDR3 is 14 residues. J was trimmed by 0 bases and V by 10 bases; bases with no gene match: 6. Germline values: CDR1 MDHEN, CDR2 SYDVKM. This CDR3 is CAINGQVSNQPQHF. DNA for the CDR3: TGTGCCATCAACGGACAGGTTAGCAATCAGCCCCAGCATTTT.

This sequence joins TRBV19 and TRBJ1-3; D possibly corresponds to TRBD1 (5 bases). Germline-derived CDR1 and CDR2 are LNHDA and SQIVND (reference sequence). The CDR3 runs to 14 residues. V lost 7 bases and J 0 bases, leaving 10 bases between the germline ends. DNA for the CDR3: TGTGCCAGTATCGACAGCCGCTCTGGAAACACCATATATTTT. Translated: CASIDSRSGNTIYF.

In this sample, this clonotype turned up a few times. The chain's CDR3 is CASLTPGTGGWGTEAFF. CDR3 DNA sequence: TGTGCCAGCTTAACCCCCGGGACAGGGGGCTGGGGCACTGAAGCTTTCTTT. The chain has TRBV11-3 and TRBJ1-1, with TRBD1 identical over 12 bases. The trim removed 8 bases at V and 4 bases at J, leaving 14 bases unmatched. This CDR3 region has 17 residues. From germline, CDR1 is SGHNT and CDR2 YENEEA.

V is TRBV20-1 and J is TRBJ2-3; 8 nucleotides match TRBD1. With 2 bases clipped from V and 4 bases from J, the junction kept 11 bases outside the gene matches. CDR1 is DFQATT and CDR2 is SNEGSKA in the germline V gene (reference sequence). This CDR3 contains 16 residues. CDR3 nucleotides: TGCAGTGCTAGACTAAACGGGGCAGGGGGCGCAGATACGCAGTATTTT. Its protein is CSARLNGAGGADTQYF.

This chain connects TRBV5-4 to TRBJ1-2, with no clear D. Germline loops: CDR1 SGHNT, CDR2 YYREEE (reference sequence). The CDR3 has 15 amino acids. Trimming stripped 4 bases from V and 0 bases from J, with 13 bases between. The CDR3 sequence: CASSLIPVANYGYTF. The CDR3, as DNA: TGTGCCAGCAGCCTCATCCCTGTCGCTAACTATGGCTACACCTTC.

The table lists this clonotype with a count of one. The J gene is TRBJ2-5, the V gene TRBV19; tentatively, D is TRBD2 (6 bases). The CDR3 sequence is 15 residues long. V was clipped by 1 base and J by 1 base, with 10 bases between them. CDR1 LNHDA and CDR2 SQIVND come from the germline V gene (reference sequence). The CDR3 DNA reads TGTGCCAGTAGTATAGTCGGGGGAAGCCAAGAGACCCAGTACTTC. Its protein product is CASSIVGGSQETQYF.

The table lists this clonotype with a few counts. This chain uses TRBV20-1 with TRBJ2-5, with D perhaps given as TRBD1 or TRBD2 (6 bases each). Germline values: CDR1 DFQATT, CDR2 SNEGSKA (reference sequence). The CDR3 runs 16 residues. V was cut by 5 bases and J by 1 base, with 20 bases left in between. The CDR3 DNA is TGCAGTGCTCAGAGAAGGGGGGCATTCCCCCAAGAGACCCAGTACTTC. Encoded protein: CSAQRRGAFPQETQYF.

This clonotype was found a few times. The chain employs TRBV6-1 and TRBJ1-2; 8 bases align to TRBD1. With V trimmed by 8 bases and J by 7 bases, 12 bases remained unmatched. In germline, CDR1 is MNHNS, CDR2 SASEGT. The CDR3 is 14 residues long. The CDR3 coding sequence is TGTGCCAGCGGGGAGTCGCAGGGGGCGCGTGGCTACACCTTC. It specifies CASGESQGARGYTF.

The table lists this clonotype with a few counts. The chain carries TRBV15 and TRBJ1-1; a possible D gene is TRBD1 (5 bases). Trimming removed 8 bases at V and 0 bases at J, with 10 bases between. There are 13 residues in the CDR3. CDR1 is LNHNV, CDR2 YYDKDF, per germline (reference sequence). CDR3 loop: CATAADMNTEAFF. The DNA for the CDR3 is TGTGCCACCGCAGCGGACATGAACACTGAAGCTTTCTTT.

The chain is built from TRBV5-8 and TRBJ2-2; the match to TRBD2 covers 8 bases. This CDR3 is 15 amino acids long. Unmatched junction bases numbered 6, after V lost 4 bases and J lost 4 bases. Germline V gene data show CDR1 as SGHTS and CDR2 as YDEGEE. The CDR3 coding sequence is TGTGCCAGCAGCCTTGGGACTAGAGGCACCGGGGAGCTGTTTTTT. Translation gives CASSLGTRGTGELFF. The full variable domain, with the rest looked up from reference TRBV5-8 and TRBJ2-2, is EAGVTQSPTHLIKTRGQQATLRCSPISGHTSVYWYQQALGLGLQFLLWYDEGEERNRGNFPPRFSGRQFPNYSSELNVNALELEDSALYLCASSLGTRGTGELFFGEGSRLTVL.

This rearrangement joins TRBV7-2 to TRBJ2-3, with 12 bases that match TRBD2. The V segment lost 11 bases and the J segment 1 base; nucleotides outside the gene matches: 1. The CDR3 consists of 13 residues. Germline CDR1 and CDR2: SGHTA and FQGNSA. As DNA, the CDR3 is TGTGCCTCTAGCGGGGGGGGCACAGATACGCAGTATTTT. Its protein is CASSGGGTDTQYF.

The rearrangement links TRBV6-1 to TRBJ2-7, with TRBD2 as a possible D gene (7 bases). This CDR3 comprises 17 residues. Germline CDR1 MNHNS, CDR2 SASEGT. The V end lost 6 bases, the J end lost 9 bases, and 30 bases lay between the germline ends. The CDR3 DNA is TGTGCCAGCAGCAACCAAGTCCAGAGGGGGTCCGGGGGGAGGCAGTACTTC. The encoded protein is CASSNQVQRGSGGRQYF.

This chain connects TRBV11-1 to TRBJ2-7, with 12 bases lining up with TRBD1. The CDR3 extends over 14 amino acids. Per germline, CDR1 SGHAT and CDR2 FQDESV (reference sequence). Trimming cost V 6 bases and J 1 base; bases outside gene matches: 1. CDR3 DNA sequence: TGTGCCAGCAGGGGACAGGGGGCGTCCTACGAGCAGTACTTC. Its translation is CASRGQGASYEQYF.

The chain links TRBV6-1 to TRBJ1-2; D gene uncertain. CDR1 and CDR2 (germline): MNHNS, SASEGT. The CDR3 covers 15 residues. Deletions cut 5 bases from V and 4 bases from J, with 17 bases between. The chain's CDR3 is CASSPRGVIGYGYTF. In nucleotides, the CDR3 is TGTGCCAGCAGTCCACGTGGGGTCATCGGCTATGGCTACACCTTC.

The J gene is TRBJ1-5, the V gene TRBV10-3, with 7 bases matching TRBD1. The CDR3 is 14 amino acids. Germline V CDR1 and CDR2: ENHRY, SYGVKD. The V segment lost 6 bases and the J segment 3 bases; nucleotides outside the gene matches: 5. The CDR3 coding sequence is TGTGCCATCAGGGAGACAGGGTCCAATCAGCCCCAGCATTTT. Its protein product is CAIRETGSNQPQHF.

In its sample, this clonotype was seen a few times. The chain employs TRBV2 and TRBJ2-7, with D possibly TRBD2 on 6 matching bases. Trimming cost V 5 bases and J 4 bases, with 9 bases left between them. This CDR3 has 12 amino acids. Per the germline V gene, CDR1 is SNHLY and CDR2 is FYNNEI. In nucleotides, the CDR3 is TGTGCCAGCAGTCGAAGCGGGTACGAGCAGTACTTC. It specifies CASSRSGYEQYF.

The chain has TRBV2 and TRBJ2-5; perhaps TRBD1 as D (6 bases). V lost 6 bases to trimming and J lost 2 bases, with 19 bases between them. The CDR3 extends over 16 amino acids. Germline CDR1 and CDR2: SNHLY and FYNNEI. The CDR3 DNA reads as TGTGCCAGCAGGGGACATGTACAGGATTCGCAAGAGACCCAGTACTTC. Amino acid sequence: CASRGHVQDSQETQYF.

The chain recombines TRBV6-1 with TRBJ1-2; 8 positions agree with TRBD1. Germline V gives CDR1 MNHNS, CDR2 SASEGT. The CDR3 runs 13 residues. J was trimmed by 4 bases and V by 5 bases; bases with no gene match: 3. CDR3 protein: CASSLTGAYGYTF. In DNA form, the CDR3 reads TGTGCCAGCAGTCTGACAGGGGCCTATGGCTACACCTTC.

CDR3 residues: CASSLSIRGLETQYF. CDR3 DNA: TGTGCCAGCAGTTTATCCATCAGGGGGTTGGAGACCCAGTACTTC. This rearrangement joins TRBV28 to TRBJ2-5, with TRBD1 matching 7 bases. Per germline, CDR1 MDHEN and CDR2 SYDVKM. CDR3 length: 15 residues. V lost 1 base, J lost 5 bases, and 7 bases stayed unmatched.

The chain combines TRBV27 with TRBJ1-2, with D uncertain. V was trimmed by 7 bases and J by 3 bases, leaving 12 bases between them. This CDR3 contains 13 residues. Germline CDR1 reads MNHEY; CDR2 reads SMNVEV (reference sequence). The CDR3, as DNA: TGTGCCAGCAAGGGCCAGGCGGACTATGGCTACACCTTC. Translated, it gives CASKGQADYGYTF.